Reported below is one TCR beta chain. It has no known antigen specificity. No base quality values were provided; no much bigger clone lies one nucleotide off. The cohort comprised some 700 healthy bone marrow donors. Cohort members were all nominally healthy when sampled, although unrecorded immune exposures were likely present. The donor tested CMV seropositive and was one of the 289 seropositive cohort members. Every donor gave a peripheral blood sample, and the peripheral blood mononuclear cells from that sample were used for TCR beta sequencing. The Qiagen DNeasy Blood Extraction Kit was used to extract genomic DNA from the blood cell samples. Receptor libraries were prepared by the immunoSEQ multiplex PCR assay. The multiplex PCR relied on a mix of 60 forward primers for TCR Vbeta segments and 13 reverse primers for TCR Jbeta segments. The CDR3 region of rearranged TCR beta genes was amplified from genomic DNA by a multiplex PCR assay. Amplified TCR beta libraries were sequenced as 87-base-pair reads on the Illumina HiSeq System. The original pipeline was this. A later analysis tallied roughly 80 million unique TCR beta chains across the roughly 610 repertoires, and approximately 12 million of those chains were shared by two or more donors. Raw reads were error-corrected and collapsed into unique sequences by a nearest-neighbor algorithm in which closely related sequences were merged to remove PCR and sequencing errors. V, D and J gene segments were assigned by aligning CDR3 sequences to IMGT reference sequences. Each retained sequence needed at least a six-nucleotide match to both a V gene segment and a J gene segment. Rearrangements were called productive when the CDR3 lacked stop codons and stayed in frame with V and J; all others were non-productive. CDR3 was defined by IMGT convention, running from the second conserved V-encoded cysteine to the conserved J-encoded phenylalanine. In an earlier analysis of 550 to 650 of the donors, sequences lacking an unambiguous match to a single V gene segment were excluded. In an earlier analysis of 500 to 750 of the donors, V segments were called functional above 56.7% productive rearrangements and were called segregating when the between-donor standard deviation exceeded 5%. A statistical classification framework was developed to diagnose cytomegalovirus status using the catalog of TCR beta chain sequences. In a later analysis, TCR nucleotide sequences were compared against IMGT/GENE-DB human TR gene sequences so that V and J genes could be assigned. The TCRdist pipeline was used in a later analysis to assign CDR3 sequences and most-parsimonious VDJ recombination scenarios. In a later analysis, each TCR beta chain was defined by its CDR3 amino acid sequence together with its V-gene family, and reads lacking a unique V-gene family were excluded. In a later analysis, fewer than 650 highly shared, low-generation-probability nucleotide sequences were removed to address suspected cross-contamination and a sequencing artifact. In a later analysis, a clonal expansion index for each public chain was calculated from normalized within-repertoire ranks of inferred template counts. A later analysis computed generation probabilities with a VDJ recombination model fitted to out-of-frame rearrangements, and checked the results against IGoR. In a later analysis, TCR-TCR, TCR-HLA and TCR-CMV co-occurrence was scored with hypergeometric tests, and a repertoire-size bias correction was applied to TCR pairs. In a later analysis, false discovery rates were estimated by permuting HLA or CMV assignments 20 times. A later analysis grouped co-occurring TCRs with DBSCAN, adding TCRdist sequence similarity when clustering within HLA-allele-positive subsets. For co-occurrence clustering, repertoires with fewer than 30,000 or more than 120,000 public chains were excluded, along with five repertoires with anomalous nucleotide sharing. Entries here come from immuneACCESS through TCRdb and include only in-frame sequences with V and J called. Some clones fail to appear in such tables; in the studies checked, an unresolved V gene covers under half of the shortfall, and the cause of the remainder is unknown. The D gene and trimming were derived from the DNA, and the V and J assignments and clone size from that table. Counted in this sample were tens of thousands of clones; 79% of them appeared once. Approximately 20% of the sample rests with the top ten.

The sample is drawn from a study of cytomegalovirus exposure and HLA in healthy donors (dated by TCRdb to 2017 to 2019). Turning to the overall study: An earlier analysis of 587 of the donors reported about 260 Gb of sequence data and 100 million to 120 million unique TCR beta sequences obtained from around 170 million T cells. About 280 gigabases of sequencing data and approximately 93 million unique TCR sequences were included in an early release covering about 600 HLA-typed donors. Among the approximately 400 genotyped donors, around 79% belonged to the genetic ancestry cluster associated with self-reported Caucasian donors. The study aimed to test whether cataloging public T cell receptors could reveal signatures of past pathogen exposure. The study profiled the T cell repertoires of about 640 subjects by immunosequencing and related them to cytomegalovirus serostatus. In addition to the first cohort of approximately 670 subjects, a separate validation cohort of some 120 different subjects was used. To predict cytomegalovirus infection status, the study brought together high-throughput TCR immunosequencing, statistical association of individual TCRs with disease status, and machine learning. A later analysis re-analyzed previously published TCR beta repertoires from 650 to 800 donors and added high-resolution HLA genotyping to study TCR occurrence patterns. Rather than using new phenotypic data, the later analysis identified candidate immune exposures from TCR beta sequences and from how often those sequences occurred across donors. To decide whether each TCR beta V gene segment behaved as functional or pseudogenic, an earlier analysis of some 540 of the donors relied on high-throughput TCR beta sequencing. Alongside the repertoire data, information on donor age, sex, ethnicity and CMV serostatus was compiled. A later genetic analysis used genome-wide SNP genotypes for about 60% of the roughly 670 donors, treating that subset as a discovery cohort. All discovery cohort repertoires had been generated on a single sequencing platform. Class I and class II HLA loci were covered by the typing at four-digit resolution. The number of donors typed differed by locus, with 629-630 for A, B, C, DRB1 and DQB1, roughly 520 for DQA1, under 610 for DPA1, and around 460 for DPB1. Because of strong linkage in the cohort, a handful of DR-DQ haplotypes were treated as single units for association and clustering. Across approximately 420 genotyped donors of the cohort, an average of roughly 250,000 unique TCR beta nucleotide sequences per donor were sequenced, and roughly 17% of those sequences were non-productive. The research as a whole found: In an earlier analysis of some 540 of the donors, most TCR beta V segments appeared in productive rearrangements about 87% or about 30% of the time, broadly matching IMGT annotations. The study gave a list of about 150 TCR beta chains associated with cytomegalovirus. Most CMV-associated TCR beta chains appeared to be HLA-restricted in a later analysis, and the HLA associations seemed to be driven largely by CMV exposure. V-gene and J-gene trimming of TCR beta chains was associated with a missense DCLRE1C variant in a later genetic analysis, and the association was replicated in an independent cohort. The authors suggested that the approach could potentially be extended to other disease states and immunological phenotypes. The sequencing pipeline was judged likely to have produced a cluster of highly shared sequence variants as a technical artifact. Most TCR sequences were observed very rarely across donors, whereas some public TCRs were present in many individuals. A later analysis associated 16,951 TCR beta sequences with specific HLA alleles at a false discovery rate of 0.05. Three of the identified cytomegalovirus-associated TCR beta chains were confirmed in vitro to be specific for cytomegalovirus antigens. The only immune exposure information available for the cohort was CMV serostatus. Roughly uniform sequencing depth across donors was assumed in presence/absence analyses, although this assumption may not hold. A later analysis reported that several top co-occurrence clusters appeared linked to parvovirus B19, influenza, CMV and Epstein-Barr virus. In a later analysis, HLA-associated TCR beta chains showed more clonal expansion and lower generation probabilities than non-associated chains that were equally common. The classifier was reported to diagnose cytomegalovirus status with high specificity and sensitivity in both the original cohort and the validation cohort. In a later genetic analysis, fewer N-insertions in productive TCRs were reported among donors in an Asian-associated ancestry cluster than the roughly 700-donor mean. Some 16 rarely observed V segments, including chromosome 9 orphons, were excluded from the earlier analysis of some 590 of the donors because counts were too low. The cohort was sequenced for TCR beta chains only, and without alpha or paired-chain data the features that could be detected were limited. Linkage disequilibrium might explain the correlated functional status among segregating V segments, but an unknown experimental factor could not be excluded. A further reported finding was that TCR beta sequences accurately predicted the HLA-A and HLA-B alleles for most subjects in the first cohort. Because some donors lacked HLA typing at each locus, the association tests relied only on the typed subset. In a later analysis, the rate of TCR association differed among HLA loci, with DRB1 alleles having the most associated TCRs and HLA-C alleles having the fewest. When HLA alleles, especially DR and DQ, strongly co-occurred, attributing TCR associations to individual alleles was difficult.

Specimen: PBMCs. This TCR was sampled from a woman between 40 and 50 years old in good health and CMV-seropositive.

The CDR3 loop reads CASSLVRLAGTDTQYF. The nucleotides are TGTGCCAGCAGCTTGGTACGACTAGCGGGCACAGATACGCAGTATTTT. The chain employs TRBV5-4 and TRBJ2-3, and 9 junctional nucleotides match TRBD2. There are 16 amino acids in the CDR3, from cysteine to phenylalanine inclusive. Only the CDR3 part of the read is kept: 48 bases, read in frame from the first base. The germline V end is reduced by 0 bases and the J end by 1 base; junction bases left unmatched: 3. In the germline V gene (reference sequence), CDR1 corresponds to SGHNT and CDR2 to YYREEE.